This T cell receptor (beta chain) was profiled in a study of early T cells in non-severe SARS-CoV-2 infection. Study summary: Bulk RNA from unsorted whole blood was sequenced; chains were unpaired. Study results and caveats: Sequences matched to VDJdb favored anti-spike CD8 responses, while private and CD4 specificities were missed.

Details on this clonotype: Its antigen is not identified.

From the 5' RACE reads, TCRdb called clonotypes with MiXCR, one entry per CDR3 protein. The sample has about 77,000 distinct CDR3 sequences, roughly a sixth seen once; the top ten hold approximately 2.6%. Germline CDR1 is LGHDT and CDR2 is YNNKEL (reference sequence). V was pared by 3 bases and J by 8 bases, with 20 bases between. The CDR3 consists of 15 residues. Sequenced material: whole blood. This clonotype was obtained from an adult who was a healthcare worker with PCR-confirmed SARS-CoV-2 infection or an uninfected control (not recorded which). The chain employs TRBV3-1 and TRBJ2-7, with D possibly TRBD2 on 5 matching bases. CDR3 residues: CASSQTNRAERQQYF. The CDR3 DNA is TGTGCCAGCAGCCAGACAAACCGAGCAGAGCGGCAGCAGTACTTC.